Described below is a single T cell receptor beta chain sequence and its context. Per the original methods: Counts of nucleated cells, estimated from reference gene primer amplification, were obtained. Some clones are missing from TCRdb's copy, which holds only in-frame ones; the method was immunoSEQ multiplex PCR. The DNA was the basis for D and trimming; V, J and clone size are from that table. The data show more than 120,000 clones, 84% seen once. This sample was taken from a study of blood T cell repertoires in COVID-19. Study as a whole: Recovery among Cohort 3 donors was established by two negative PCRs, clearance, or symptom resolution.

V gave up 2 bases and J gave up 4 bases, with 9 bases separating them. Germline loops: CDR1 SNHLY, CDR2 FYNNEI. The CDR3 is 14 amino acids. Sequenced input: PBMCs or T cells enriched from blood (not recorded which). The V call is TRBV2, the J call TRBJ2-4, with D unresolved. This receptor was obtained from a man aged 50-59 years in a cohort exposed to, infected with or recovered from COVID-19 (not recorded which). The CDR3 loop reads CASSEWQLKNIQYF. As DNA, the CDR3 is TGTGCCAGCAGTGAATGGCAGTTAAAAAACATTCAGTACTTC.